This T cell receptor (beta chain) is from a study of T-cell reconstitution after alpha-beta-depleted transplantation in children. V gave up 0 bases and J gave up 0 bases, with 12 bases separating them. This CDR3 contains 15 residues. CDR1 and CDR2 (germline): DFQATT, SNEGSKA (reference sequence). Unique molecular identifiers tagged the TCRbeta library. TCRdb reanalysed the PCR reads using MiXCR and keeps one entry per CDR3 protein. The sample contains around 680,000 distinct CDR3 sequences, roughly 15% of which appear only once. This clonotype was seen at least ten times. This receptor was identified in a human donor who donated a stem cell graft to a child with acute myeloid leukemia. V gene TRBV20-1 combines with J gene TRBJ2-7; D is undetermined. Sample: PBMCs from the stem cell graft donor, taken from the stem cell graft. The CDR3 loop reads CSARDAAASSYEQYF. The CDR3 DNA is TGCAGTGCTAGAGATGCGGCAGCAAGCTCCTACGAGCAGTACTTC.